This T cell receptor beta chain was retrieved from a study of blood T cell repertoires in COVID-19. Across the whole study: The study drew acute and convalescent COVID-19 samples from the United States, Italy and Spain. The cDNA or gDNA used as material had been derived from T cells, B-cell-depleted T cells, or PBMCs.

The length of the CDR3 is 17 residues. Per germline, CDR1 LNHDA and CDR2 SQIVND (reference sequence). V was pared by 5 bases and J by 6 bases, with 15 bases of the junction left unmatched. This clone has only one observation. Per the original methods: Quantification of nucleated cells was approximated via reference gene primer amplification. The table came from immunoSEQ multiplex PCR; TCRdb's copy has only in-frame clones and leaves some out. V, J and clone size reflect that table, while D and trimming were determined from the DNA. The sample gives 150,000 or so clones, about nine tenths of which show up once; around 6.5% is in the top ten.

This receptor was taken from a man at least 80 years old with acute or convalescent COVID-19. The sequencing input was peripheral blood. This chain connects TRBV19 to TRBJ1-3, with 8 nucleotides matching TRBD1. The CDR3 DNA follows: TGTGCCAGTAGTGCCGGATATGCGGGACAGGTGAAAAACACCATATATTTT. It encodes CASSAGYAGQVKNTIYF.